A single sample is the source of the 24 T cell receptor beta chains below, sequenced in a study of cytomegalovirus exposure and HLA in healthy donors. With 60 Vbeta and 13 Jbeta primers, the PCR was carried out. TCRdb's copy holds only in-frame clones and misses some; the assay was immunoSEQ multiplex PCR. The sample has some 150,000 clones, and its top ten clones hold 2.2%. The specimen sequenced was PBMCs. Receptors originate from a woman aged 18 to 35 in good health and CMV-seronegative.

J is TRBJ1-2 and V is TRBV14, with D possibly being TRBD1 (5 bases). V lost 3 bases and J lost 12, with 14 bases in between. Germline V gene lookup returns CDR1 SGHDN and CDR2 FVKESK. This CDR3 region has 12 residues. This CDR3 reads CASSHPTVYDTF. The CDR3, as DNA: TGTGCCAGCAGCCACCCGACAGTGTACGACACCTTC. Full variable domain (rest looked up from reference TRBV14 and TRBJ1-2): EAGVTQFPSHSVIEKGQTVTLRCDPISGHDNLYWYRRVMGKEIKFLLHFVKESKQDESGMPNNRFLAERTGGTYSTLKVQPAELEDSGVYFCASSHPTVYDTFGSGTRLTVV.

The chain carries TRBV12-2 and TRBJ2-7; the table's D call, TRBD1, has no DNA check behind it. TRBV12-2 has pseudogene status. This CDR3 spans 12 amino acids. The CDR3 loop reads CARGVVLYEQYF. DNA for the CDR3: TGTGCAAGAGGGGTGGTCCTCTACGAGCAGTACTTC.

The chain joins TRBV5-4 to TRBJ2-1; 9 bases match TRBD2. V shed 2 bases and J 8 bases; nucleotides not matched to a gene: 5. Germline loops: CDR1 SGHNT, CDR2 YYREEE (reference sequence). CDR3 length equals 14 residues. The CDR3: CASSLAGGRDEQFF. CDR3 coding DNA: TGTGCCAGCAGCTTAGCGGGAGGCAGGGATGAGCAGTTCTTC.

The CDR3 reads CASSIRAAGGRARDTQYF. Here the CDR3 DNA reads TGTGCCAGTAGTATACGCGCTGCTGGCGGGAGGGCCAGAGATACGCAGTATTTT. V usage is TRBV19 and J usage is TRBJ2-3, with 9 nucleotides matching TRBD2. V shed 2 bases, J shed 5 bases, and the junction held 14 bases outside the gene matches. Germline-derived CDR1 and CDR2 are LNHDA and SQIVND (reference sequence). The CDR3 sequence is 18 residues long.

The chain combines TRBV15 with TRBJ1-6; 7 nucleotides line up with TRBD1. Losses at the gene ends were 8 bases for V and 4 bases for J; bases not matched to a gene: 5. Germline CDR1 is LNHNV and CDR2 is YYDKDF (reference sequence). CDR3 length: 14 amino acids. The CDR3 DNA sequence: TGTGCCACCTCCCGACAGGGTTATAATTCACCCCTCCACTTT. It is translated as CATSRQGYNSPLHF.

The chain uses TRBV6-5 and TRBJ1-1; perhaps TRBD1 as D (6 bases). V gave up 7 bases and J gave up 3 bases, with 9 bases separating them. In germline, CDR1 is MNHEY, CDR2 SVGAGI. This CDR3 spans 12 amino acids. The DNA of the CDR3 is TGTGCCAGCACCAAGGGGGACACTGAAGCTTTCTTT. Translation gives CASTKGDTEAFF.

This chain uses TRBV5-1 with TRBJ1-1; 11 nucleotides match TRBD1. The V gene's germline CDR1 is SGHRS and CDR2 YFSETQ. The CDR3 covers 15 residues. J was trimmed by 11 bases and V by 6 bases; bases with no gene match: 15. This CDR3 reads CASTLLGQGATDAFF. The DNA for the CDR3 is TGCGCCAGCACCCTTCTCGGACAGGGGGCAACGGATGCTTTCTTT. The whole variable domain, filled in from reference TRBV5-1 and TRBJ1-1, reads KAGVTQTPRYLIKTRGQQVTLSCSPISGHRSVSWYQQTPGQGLQFLFEYFSETQRNKGNFPGRFSGRQFSNSRSEMNVSTLELGDSALYLCASTLLGQGATDAFFGQGTRLTVV.

The chain couples TRBV27 to TRBJ2-7; D call uncertain. Trimming shortened V by 5 bases and J by 3 bases, and 5 bases separated the two germline ends. The CDR3 has 11 amino acids. Germline V CDR1 and CDR2: MNHEY, SMNVEV (reference sequence). The CDR3 loop is CASSPYYEQYF. In nucleotides, the CDR3 is TGTGCCAGCAGTCCCTACTACGAGCAGTACTTC.

The V and J genes are TRBV7-8 and TRBJ1-5; D may be TRBD1 (6 bases). Per the germline V gene, CDR1 is SGHVS and CDR2 is FQNEAQ. This CDR3 is 15 amino acids long. V gave up 5 bases and J gave up 4 bases, with 15 bases separating them. CDR3 sequence: CASSPRGGDNQPQHF. DNA for the CDR3: TGTGCCAGCAGCCCTAGGGGGGGGGATAATCAGCCCCAGCATTTT.

V and J are TRBV7-2 and TRBJ1-2; 9 bases are shared with TRBD1. The germline V gene encodes CDR1 SGHTA and CDR2 FQGNSA. The CDR3 consists of 16 residues. Trimming at V came to 0 bases and at J to 4 bases, leaving 6 bases not matched to a gene. In nucleotides, the CDR3 is TGTGCCAGCAGCTTAGCGAGATTGGACAGGGGCTATGGCTACACCTTC. It yields the protein CASSLARLDRGYGYTF.

The chain combines TRBV5-4 with TRBJ2-2; 11 bases are shared with TRBD2. With V trimmed by 4 bases and J by 5 bases, 7 bases remained unmatched. This CDR3 is built from 16 residues. Looked up from germline, CDR1 is SGHNT and CDR2 is YYREEE (reference sequence). The CDR3 DNA reads TGTGCCAGCAGCCAACTAGCGGGAGAGCTGACCGGGGAGCTGTTTTTT. Translation: CASSQLAGELTGELFF.

A word on this clone: Other DNA sequences within the sample encode an identical CDR3. The chain has TRBV7-9 and TRBJ2-7, with 10 nucleotides matching TRBD2. Germline V gene sequence: CDR1 SEHNR, CDR2 FQNEAQ (reference sequence). With 3 bases clipped from V and 5 bases from J, the junction kept 4 bases outside the gene matches. CDR3 size: 14 residues. CDR3 in amino acids: CASSLSGRADEQYF. As DNA, the CDR3 is TGTGCCAGCAGCTTGAGCGGGAGGGCCGACGAGCAGTACTTC.

The chain recombines TRBV7-9 with TRBJ1-1; D unresolved. V dropped 5 bases and J dropped 4 bases, with 11 bases sitting between them. The CDR3 contains 13 residues. Germline-derived CDR1 and CDR2 are SEHNR and FQNEAQ (reference sequence). CDR3 sequence (DNA): TGTGCCAGCAGCCTTACTGAGGGCACTGAAGCTTTCTTT. The encoded protein is CASSLTEGTEAFF.

V is TRBV21-1 and J is TRBJ2-7; TRBD1 is the table's D call, not checked against the DNA. TRBV21-1 is a documented pseudogene. The CDR3 extends over 16 amino acids. The chain's CDR3 is CASSKCRLAGGYEQYV. The CDR3, as DNA: TGTGCCAGCAGCAAGTGCCGACTAGCAGGGGGCTACGAGCAGTACGTC.

CDR3 sequence: CASSLDLAGARGDTQYF. The CDR3, as DNA: TGTGCCAGCAGCTTGGATCTAGCGGGAGCCCGGGGCGATACGCAGTATTTT. V and J are TRBV5-4 and TRBJ2-3, with 10 nucleotides matching TRBD2. The CDR3 covers 17 residues. With V trimmed by 0 bases and J by 6 bases, 10 bases remained unmatched. Germline V lookup: CDR1 SGHNT, CDR2 YYREEE (reference sequence).

The genes are TRBV30 and TRBJ2-7, with D unclear. The CDR3 spans 13 residues. V dropped 4 bases and J dropped 0 bases, with 10 bases sitting between them. Germline CDR1 and CDR2: GTSNPN and SVGIG (reference sequence). CDR3 residues: CAWTTEISYEQYF. In DNA, the CDR3 is TGTGCCTGGACAACAGAAATCTCCTACGAGCAGTACTTC.

V is TRBV15 and J is TRBJ2-5; 8 nucleotides agree with TRBD1. Germline V gives CDR1 LNHNV, CDR2 YYDKDF (reference sequence). This CDR3 contains 15 residues. V lost 1 base to trimming and J lost 5 bases; unmatched junction nucleotides: 6. DNA for the CDR3: TGTGCCACCAGCAGAGGTGAGACAGGGGCCGAGACCCAGTACTTC. Translation gives CATSRGETGAETQYF. The variable domain in full, completed from reference TRBV15 and TRBJ2-5, reads DAMVIQNPRYQVTQFGKPVTLSCSQTLNHNVMYWYQQKSSQAPKLLFHYYDKDFNNEADTPDNFQSRRPNTSFCFLDIRSPGLGDTAMYLCATSRGETGAETQYFGPGTRLLVL.

This chain links TRBV18 with TRBJ2-7; possible D gene TRBD1, 6 bases. The CDR3 extends over 13 amino acids. Germline V gene sequence: CDR1 KGHSH, CDR2 LQKENI. V dropped 4 bases and J dropped 4 bases, with 11 bases sitting between them. For the CDR3, the DNA is TGTGCCAGCTCACTACAGGGTGGGTACGAGCAGTACTTC. The encoded protein is CASSLQGGYEQYF. The full variable domain, completed using reference TRBV18 and TRBJ2-7, is NAGVMQNPRHLVRRRGQEARLRCSPMKGHSHVYWYRQLPEEGLKFMVYLQKENIIDESGMPKERFSAEFPKEGPSILRIQQVVRGDSAAYFCASSLQGGYEQYFGPGTRLTVT.

The chain carries TRBV6-4 and TRBJ2-1, with 9 nucleotides matching TRBD2. The CDR3 runs 14 residues. With 7 bases clipped from V and 2 bases from J, the junction kept 3 bases outside the gene matches. CDR1 MRHNA and CDR2 SNTAGT come from the germline V gene. The CDR3 is CASKREAAYNEQFF. The CDR3 DNA reads TGTGCCAGCAAGCGGGAGGCCGCCTACAATGAGCAGTTCTTC.

V and J are TRBV27 and TRBJ2-7, with TRBD1 identical over 7 bases. Germline V lookup: CDR1 MNHEY, CDR2 SMNVEV (reference sequence). The CDR3 spans 14 residues. V lost 5 bases, J lost 2 bases, and 6 bases stayed unmatched. CDR3 in amino acids: CASSATQGAYEQYV. As DNA, the CDR3 is TGTGCCAGCAGTGCAACCCAGGGGGCCTACGAGCAGTACGTC.

V gene TRBV29-1 combines with J gene TRBJ2-5; the match to TRBD1 covers 10 bases. Unmatched junction bases numbered 10, after V lost 4 bases and J lost 11 bases. Germline CDR1 and CDR2: SQVTM and ANQGSEA. This CDR3 comprises 13 residues. DNA of the CDR3: TGCAGCGTTGGGACAGGGGGTATGGGAGAGCAGTACTTC. Encoded protein: CSVGTGGMGEQYF.

The chain combines TRBV4-2 with TRBJ2-3; D possibly corresponds to TRBD2 (5 bases). Looked up from germline, CDR1 is LGHNA and CDR2 is YNFKEQ. There are 17 residues in the CDR3. Trimming left V 0 bases short and J 7 bases short, with 20 bases between. CDR3 amino acids: CASSQDLLASALNTQYF. CDR3 bases: TGTGCCAGCAGCCAAGATCTCCTAGCTTCAGCACTTAATACGCAGTATTTT.

The rearrangement uses TRBV28 and TRBJ2-3; D unresolved. Trimming stripped 5 bases from V and 0 bases from J, with 12 bases between. The CDR3 has 15 residues. In germline, CDR1 is MDHEN, CDR2 SYDVKM. CDR3 loop: CASSPYRASTDTQYF. CDR3 nucleotide sequence: TGTGCCAGCAGTCCGTACAGAGCTAGCACAGATACGCAGTATTTT. The full variable domain, rest sourced from reference TRBV28 and TRBJ2-3, is DVKVTQSSRYLVKRTGEKVFLECVQDMDHENMFWYRQDPGLGLRLIYFSYDVKMKEKGDIPEGYSVSREKKERFSLILESASTNQTSMYLCASSPYRASTDTQYFGPGTRLTVL.

The genes are TRBV11-3 and TRBJ2-1; the D gene is possibly TRBD2 (5 bases). The germline V gene encodes CDR1 SGHNT and CDR2 YENEEA. This CDR3 region has 15 residues. V gave up 1 base and J gave up 2 bases, with 9 bases separating them. The CDR3 DNA is TGTGCCAGCAGCTTAGGGACTGTGACCTACAATGAGCAGTTCTTC. This gives the protein CASSLGTVTYNEQFF.